Included here is one TCR beta chain sequence, with context. This clone was recorded a few times. Its antigen remains undetermined. No base qualities exist here, and no much larger clone lies one base off it. This sample is drawn from a study of T cell responses to AZD1222 COVID-19 vaccine (dated by TCRdb to 2020 to 2022). General notes on the study: AZD1222 recipients given second doses at about 4 weeks or at about 12 weeks were pooled, since spike-specific TCR depth and breadth were not found to differ between the two schedules. TCR sequencing was performed for 230 to 250 trial participants, of whom 207 were given two doses of AZD1222 and some 26 were given two doses of MenACWY control vaccine. Trial participants were enrolled by age into 18-55, 56-69 and 70-plus year subgroups, with about 150, 27 and 61 TCR-sequenced participants respectively.

The CDR3 regions of human TCRbeta chains were subjected to immunosequencing. In the original analysis: Repertoire TCRs were matched against a reference library of SARS-CoV-2-specific TCRs generated with the MIRA antigen-specificity platform. Breadth was defined as the fraction of unique TCRs that were SARS-CoV-2-associated, and depth was defined as the fraction of total T cells that were SARS-CoV-2-associated. Using the MIRA data, each spike-specific TCR was mapped to the spike region that the TCR reacts to and placed in a CD4 or CD8 class. Log10-transformed breadth and depth values were compared by one-way ANOVA with Sidak's multiple comparisons tests. TCRdb re-hosts the immuneACCESS table, in-frame sequences only. Its copies lack some clones; in the studies checked, an unresolved V gene accounts for under half of them, and the cause for the rest is not known. The V and J calls and clone size are taken from that table; D and trimming were inferred from the DNA. The sample yields 100,000 to 130,000 clones; around 87% were counted once. Approximately 4.3% of the sample goes to the ten largest clones.

Reading the label with the study, this specimen's time point is: baseline before first vaccination. Samples from vaccinated people were obtained from the UK trials COV001 and COV002, which included a single-blind randomized controlled phase 2/3 trial of AZD1222 (ChAdOx1 nCoV-19) in healthy adults. For TCRbeta chain sequencing, PBMC samples from trial participants were taken at day 0 and at day 28 after the second dose. The full study reports these points: Vaccine-associated CD4 TCRs spanned the whole spike protein, with dominant responses in regions 160-218 and 743-854. Conclusions about previously exposed vaccinees are limited because only six or seven AZD1222 recipients were SARS-CoV-2 seropositive at baseline. Because no day 14 peak-response samples were available, repertoires were characterized only after the peak T cell response. In the small 56-69-year group, the increase in depth fell short of significance, most likely because of low power. Most participants were white British and females outnumbered males, and the authors suggested that clonal diversity may have been underestimated. Spike-specific TCR breadth and depth rose significantly after two AZD1222 doses compared with day 0 and with MenACWY recipients. Nearly half of unique spike-specific TCRs reportedly recognized epitopes outside regions mutated in the B.1.351 and B.1.1.7 variants.

Specimen: peripheral blood, collected on day 0 of AZD1222 vaccination. This sequence originates from an adult in good health.

DNA sequence: TGTGCCAGTTCACCTAGCGGGAACGGGGCAGATACGCAGTATTTT. This yields the protein CASSPSGNGADTQYF. The chain was built from TRBV7-3 and TRBJ2-3; a stretch of 9 junction bases matches TRBD2. The CDR1 and CDR2 encoded by the germline V gene are SGHTA and FQGTGA. The germline V end is reduced by 9 bases and the J end by 4 bases; junction bases left unmatched: 11. The CDR3 goes from the cysteine to the phenylalanine over 15 residues. The kept DNA is CDR3 alone, 45 bases in frame from the first base.